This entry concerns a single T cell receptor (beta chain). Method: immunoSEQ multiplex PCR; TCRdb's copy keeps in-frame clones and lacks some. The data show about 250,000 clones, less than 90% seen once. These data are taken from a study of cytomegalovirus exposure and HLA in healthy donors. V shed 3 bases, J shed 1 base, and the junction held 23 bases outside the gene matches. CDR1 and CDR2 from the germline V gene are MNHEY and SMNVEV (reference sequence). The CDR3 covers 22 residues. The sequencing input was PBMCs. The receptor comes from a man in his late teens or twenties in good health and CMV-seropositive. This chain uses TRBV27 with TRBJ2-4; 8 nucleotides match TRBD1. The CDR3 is CASSFRSFRGRQGPWAKNIQYF. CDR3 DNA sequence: TGTGCCAGCAGTTTTCGTTCATTCCGGGGAAGACAGGGGCCATGGGCCAAAAACATTCAGTACTTC.